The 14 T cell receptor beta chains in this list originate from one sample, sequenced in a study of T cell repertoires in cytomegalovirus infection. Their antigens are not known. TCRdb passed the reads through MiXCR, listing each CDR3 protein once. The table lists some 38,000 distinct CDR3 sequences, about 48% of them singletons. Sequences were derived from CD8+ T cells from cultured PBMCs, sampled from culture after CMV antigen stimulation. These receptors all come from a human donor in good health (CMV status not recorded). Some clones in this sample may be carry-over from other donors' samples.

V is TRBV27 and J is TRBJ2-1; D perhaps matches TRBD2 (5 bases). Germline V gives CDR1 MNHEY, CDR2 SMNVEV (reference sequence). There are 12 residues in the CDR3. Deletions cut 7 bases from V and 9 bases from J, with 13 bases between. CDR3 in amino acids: CASIGPSGEQFF. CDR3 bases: TGTGCCAGCATCGGACCCAGCGGTGAGCAGTTCTTC.

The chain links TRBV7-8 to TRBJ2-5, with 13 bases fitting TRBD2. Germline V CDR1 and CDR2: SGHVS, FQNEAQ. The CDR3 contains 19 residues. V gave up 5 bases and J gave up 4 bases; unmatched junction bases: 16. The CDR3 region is CASSPGLAGAPSIGETQYF. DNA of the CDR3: TGTGCCAGCAGCCCTGGACTAGCGGGGGCCCCCTCAATCGGAGAGACCCAGTACTTC. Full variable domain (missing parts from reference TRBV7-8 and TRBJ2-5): GAGVSQSPRYKVAKRGQDVALRCDPISGHVSLFWYQQALGQGPEFLTYFQNEAQLDKSGLPSDRFFAERPEGSVSTLKIQRTQQEDSAVYLCASSPGLAGAPSIGETQYFGPGTRLLVL.

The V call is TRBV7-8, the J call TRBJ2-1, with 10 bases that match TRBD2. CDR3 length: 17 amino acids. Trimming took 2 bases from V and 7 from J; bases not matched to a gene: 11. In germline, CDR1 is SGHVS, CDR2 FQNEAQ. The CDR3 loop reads CASSLYPAGGPRNEQFF. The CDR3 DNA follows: TGTGCCAGCAGCTTATACCCAGCGGGGGGGCCGAGAAATGAGCAGTTCTTC. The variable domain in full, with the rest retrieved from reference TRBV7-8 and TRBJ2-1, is GAGVSQSPRYKVAKRGQDVALRCDPISGHVSLFWYQQALGQGPEFLTYFQNEAQLDKSGLPSDRFFAERPEGSVSTLKIQRTQQEDSAVYLCASSLYPAGGPRNEQFFGPGTRLTVL.

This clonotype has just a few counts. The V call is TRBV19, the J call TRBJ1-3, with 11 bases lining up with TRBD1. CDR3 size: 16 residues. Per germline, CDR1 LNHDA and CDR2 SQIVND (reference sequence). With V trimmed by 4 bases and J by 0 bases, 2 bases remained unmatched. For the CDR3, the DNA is TGTGCCAGTAGTACCGGGACAGGGGGCTCTGGAAACACCATATATTTT. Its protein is CASSTGTGGSGNTIYF.

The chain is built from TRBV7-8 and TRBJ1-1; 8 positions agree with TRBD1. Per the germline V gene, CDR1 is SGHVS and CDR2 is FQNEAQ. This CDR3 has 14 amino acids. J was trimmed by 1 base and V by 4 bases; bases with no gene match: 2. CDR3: CASSYGQGNTEAFF. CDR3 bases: TGTGCCAGCAGCTACGGACAGGGGAACACTGAAGCTTTCTTT.

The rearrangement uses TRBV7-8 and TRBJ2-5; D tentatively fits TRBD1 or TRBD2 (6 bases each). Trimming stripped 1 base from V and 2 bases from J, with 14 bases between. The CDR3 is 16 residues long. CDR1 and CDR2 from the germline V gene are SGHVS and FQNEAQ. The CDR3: CASSLGDTRGQETQYF. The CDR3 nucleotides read TGTGCCAGCAGCTTAGGGGACACCCGGGGGCAAGAGACCCAGTACTTC.

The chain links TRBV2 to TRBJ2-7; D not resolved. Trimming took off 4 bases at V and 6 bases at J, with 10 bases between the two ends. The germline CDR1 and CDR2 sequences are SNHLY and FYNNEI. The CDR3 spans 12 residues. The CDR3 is CASSGRQSEQYF. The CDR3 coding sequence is TGTGCCAGCAGTGGAAGACAATCCGAGCAGTACTTC.

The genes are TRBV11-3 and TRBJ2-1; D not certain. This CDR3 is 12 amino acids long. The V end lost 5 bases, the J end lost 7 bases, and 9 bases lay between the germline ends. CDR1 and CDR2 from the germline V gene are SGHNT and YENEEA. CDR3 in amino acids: CASSEYGNEQFF. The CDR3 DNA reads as TGTGCCAGCAGCGAGTACGGAAATGAGCAGTTCTTC.

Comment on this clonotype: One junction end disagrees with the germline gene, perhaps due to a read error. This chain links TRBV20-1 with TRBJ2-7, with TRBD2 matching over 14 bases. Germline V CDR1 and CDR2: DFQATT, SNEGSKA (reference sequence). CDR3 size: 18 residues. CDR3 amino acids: CSARETSGRAVGSYEQYF. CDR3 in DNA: TGCAGTGCAAGAGAGACTAGCGGGAGGGCCGTGGGATCCTACGAGCAGTACTTC.

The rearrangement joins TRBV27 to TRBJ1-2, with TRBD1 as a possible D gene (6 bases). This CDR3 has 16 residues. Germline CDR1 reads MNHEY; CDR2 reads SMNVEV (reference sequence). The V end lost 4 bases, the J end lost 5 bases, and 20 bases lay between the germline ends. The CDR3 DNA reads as TGTGCCAGCAGTTCCCGACAGGTCCAAGCTATTTATGGCTACACCTTC. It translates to CASSSRQVQAIYGYTF.

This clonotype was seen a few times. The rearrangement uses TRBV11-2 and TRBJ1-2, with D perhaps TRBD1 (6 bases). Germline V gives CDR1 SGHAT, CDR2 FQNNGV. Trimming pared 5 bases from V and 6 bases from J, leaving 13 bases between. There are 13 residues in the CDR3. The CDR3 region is CASSQGGVNGYTF. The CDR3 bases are TGTGCCAGCAGCCAAGGGGGGGTAAATGGCTACACCTTC.

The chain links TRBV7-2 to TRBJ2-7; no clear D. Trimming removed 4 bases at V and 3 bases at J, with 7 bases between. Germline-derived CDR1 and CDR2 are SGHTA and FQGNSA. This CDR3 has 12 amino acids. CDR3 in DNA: TGTGCCAGCAGCTCCAACTTCTACGAGCAGTACTTC. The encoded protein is CASSSNFYEQYF.

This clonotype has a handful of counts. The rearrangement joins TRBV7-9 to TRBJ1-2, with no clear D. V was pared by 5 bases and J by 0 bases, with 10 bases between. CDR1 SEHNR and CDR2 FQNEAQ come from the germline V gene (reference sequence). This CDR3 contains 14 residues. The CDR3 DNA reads TGTGCCAGCAGCCCTCCGCAGGCTAACTATGGCTACACCTTC. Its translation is CASSPPQANYGYTF.

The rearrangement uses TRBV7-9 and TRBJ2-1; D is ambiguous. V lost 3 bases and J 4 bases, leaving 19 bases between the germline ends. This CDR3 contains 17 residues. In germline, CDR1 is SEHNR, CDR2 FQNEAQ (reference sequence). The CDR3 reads CASSFLFQDILYNEQFF. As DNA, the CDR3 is TGTGCCAGCAGCTTCCTTTTTCAGGATATACTATACAATGAGCAGTTCTTC.